This passage covers 21 T cell receptor beta chains from one sample sequenced in a study of cytomegalovirus exposure and HLA in healthy donors. Clones were read by immunoSEQ multiplex PCR, and TCRdb kept only the in-frame ones, dropping some. The sample records over 200,000 clones, about 90% being singletons. Sequences were obtained from PBMCs. These receptors all come from a woman younger than 30 in good health and CMV-seronegative.

The CDR3 DNA follows: TGTGCCAGCAGAACGGGGTTTGGCTATGGCTACACCTTC. Protein: CASRTGFGYGYTF. V is TRBV6-5 and J is TRBJ1-2; the D is unclear. Trimming cost V 6 bases and J 4 bases, with 12 bases left between them. The CDR3 has 13 amino acids. Germline assignment: CDR1 MNHEY and CDR2 SVGAGI.

The chain couples TRBV9 to TRBJ2-7; D perhaps matches TRBD2 (7 bases). Trimming removed 3 bases from V and 1 base from J, with 14 bases in between. Germline lookup yields CDR1 SGDLS and CDR2 YYNGEE. CDR3 size: 15 residues. The CDR3 DNA follows: TGTGCCAGCAGCGAGGGGGGGGGCAGATCCTACGAGCAGTACTTC. Protein product: CASSEGGGRSYEQYF.

For the CDR3, the DNA is TGCGCCAGCAGCCAAGATAAGAGCGGCACCTACGAGCAGTACTTC. Protein product: CASSQDKSGTYEQYF. The chain employs TRBV4-1 and TRBJ2-7; a weak D match, TRBD2 (5 bases). The CDR3 has 15 amino acids. Trimming removed 0 bases at V and 2 bases at J, with 11 bases between. CDR1 is MGHRA, CDR2 YSYEKL, per germline.

CDR3 protein: CASSGNEQFF. The CDR3 coding sequence is TGTGCCAGCAGCGGCAATGAGCAGTTCTTC. This rearrangement joins TRBV2 to TRBJ2-1; D is undetermined. CDR3 size: 10 residues. The germline CDR1 and CDR2 sequences are SNHLY and FYNNEI. Between the trimmed V and J ends, which lost 6 bases and 6 bases, there was a span of 3 bases.

V and J are TRBV6-5 and TRBJ2-7; 7 nucleotides align to TRBD2. Germline V gene lookup returns CDR1 MNHEY and CDR2 SVGAGI. This CDR3 region has 15 residues. V lost 5 bases to trimming and J lost 3 bases; unmatched junction nucleotides: 10. The CDR3 region has the DNA TGTGCCAGCAGTCGAGGGGAGGGCGGAGGCTACGAGCAGTACTTC. This sequence encodes CASSRGEGGGYEQYF.

The rearrangement links TRBV19 to TRBJ2-7, with D tentatively TRBD1 (5 bases). Germline CDR1 is LNHDA and CDR2 is SQIVND (reference sequence). This CDR3 region has 12 residues. V dropped 1 base and J dropped 5 bases, with 6 bases sitting between them. CDR3 protein: CASSIVGHEQYF. CDR3 sequence (DNA): TGTGCCAGTAGTATAGTGGGGCACGAGCAGTACTTC.

This clone was counted only a few times. The same CDR3 can be traced to other DNA sequences in this sample. The DNA for the CDR3 is TGTGCCAGCAGAGGACAGCCTGAAGCTTTCTTT. As protein: CASRGQPEAFF. This chain joins TRBV28 and TRBJ1-1; weak D call: TRBD1 (6 bases). The CDR3 is 11 residues long. Germline CDR1 reads MDHEN; CDR2 reads SYDVKM. V dropped 6 bases and J dropped 6 bases, with 8 bases sitting between them.

This chain uses TRBV7-6 with TRBJ1-3; D is possibly TRBD1 (5 bases). This CDR3 region has 14 residues. Germline CDR1 SGHVS, CDR2 FNYEAQ. Trimming shortened V by 5 bases and J by 7 bases, and 15 bases separated the two germline ends. The CDR3 here is CASSRGLSGNTIYF. The CDR3 DNA is TGTGCCAGCAGCCGGGGACTTAGTGGGAACACCATATATTTT.

The V gene is TRBV11-3, the J gene TRBJ1-2; D uncertain. CDR1 is SGHNT, CDR2 YENEEA, per germline. The ends were cut back, 3 bases at V and 2 bases at J, with 10 bases in the middle. The CDR3 consists of 14 residues. The CDR3 reads CASSLGGKNYGYTF. CDR3 bases: TGTGCCAGCAGCTTGGGAGGGAAAAACTATGGCTACACCTTC.

The genes are TRBV6-1 and TRBJ1-5, with a possible D match to TRBD1 (5 bases). The CDR3 consists of 15 residues. The V and J ends lost 6 bases and 3 bases respectively, with 15 bases between them. CDR1 and CDR2 (germline): MNHNS, SASEGT. In nucleotides, the CDR3 is TGTGCCAGCAGCCAAGCCGGCAGGGCCAATCAGCCCCAGCATTTT. It specifies CASSQAGRANQPQHF.

This chain joins TRBV27 and TRBJ2-1; 8 nucleotides line up with TRBD2. The CDR3 is 16 residues long. Losses at the gene ends were 2 bases for V and 0 bases for J; bases not matched to a gene: 3. CDR1 is MNHEY, CDR2 SMNVEV, per germline (reference sequence). CDR3 DNA: TGTGCCAGCAGTTTAACGGGGGGGTTCTCCTACAATGAGCAGTTCTTC. It translates to CASSLTGGFSYNEQFF.

CDR3 sequence reads: CASSQGTGGHEQFF. For the CDR3, the DNA is TGCGCCAGCAGCCAAGGGACAGGGGGCCATGAGCAGTTCTTC. V is TRBV4-1 and J is TRBJ2-1; 11 bases are a match to TRBD1. V shed 1 base, J shed 8 bases, and the junction held 1 base outside the gene matches. Per germline, CDR1 MGHRA and CDR2 YSYEKL. This CDR3 comprises 14 residues.

The J gene is TRBJ1-5, the V gene TRBV7-2, with D perhaps matching TRBD1 (5 bases). The V gene's germline CDR1 is SGHTA and CDR2 FQGNSA. The V end lost 5 bases, the J end lost 5 bases, and 10 bases lay between the germline ends. The CDR3 sequence is 13 residues long. CDR3 DNA: TGTGCCAGCAGCCACGGAGGGGATCAGCCCCAGCATTTT. Protein: CASSHGGDQPQHF. The full variable domain, in which reference TRBV7-2 and TRBJ1-5 provide the parts outside the CDR3, is GAGVSQSPSNKVTEKGKDVELRCDPISGHTALYWYRQSLGQGLEFLIYFQGNSAPDKSGLPSDRFSAERTGGSVSTLTIQRTQQEDSAVYLCASSHGGDQPQHFGDGTRLSIL.

V and J are TRBV7-2 and TRBJ2-7, with 10 bases that match TRBD2. V lost 0 bases, J lost 7 bases, and 6 bases stayed unmatched. This CDR3 is built from 15 residues. The germline gives CDR1 SGHTA, CDR2 FQGNSA. CDR3 residues: CASSLAPSGRVEQYF. CDR3 DNA: TGTGCCAGCAGCTTAGCTCCTAGCGGGAGAGTGGAGCAGTACTTC.

There are a few counts of this clone. The V call is TRBV30, the J call TRBJ2-7; TRBD1 matches at 7 bases. The CDR3 is made up of 12 amino acids. The germline V gene has CDR1 GTSNPN and CDR2 SVGIG (reference sequence). With 8 bases clipped from V and 5 bases from J, the junction kept 9 bases outside the gene matches. The CDR3 sequence is CARRQGRDEQYF. In DNA form, the CDR3 reads TGTGCCCGCCGACAGGGAAGGGACGAGCAGTACTTC.

This clone was seen once. The J gene is TRBJ2-7, the V gene TRBV9; TRBD2 matches 11 bases. Losses at the gene ends were 3 bases for V and 3 bases for J; bases not matched to a gene: 5. This CDR3 spans 15 amino acids. Germline loops: CDR1 SGDLS, CDR2 YYNGEE. The CDR3 here is CASSAQGTSGYEQYF. The DNA of the CDR3 is TGTGCCAGCAGCGCCCAAGGGACTAGCGGCTACGAGCAGTACTTC.

The rearrangement joins TRBV4-1 to TRBJ1-2; D uncertain. Germline CDR1 reads MGHRA; CDR2 reads YSYEKL. This CDR3 has 16 residues. V was shortened by 3 bases and J by 1 base, with 15 bases between the two germline ends. The CDR3 sequence is CASSHALGQDNYGYTF. Written as DNA, the CDR3 is TGCGCCAGCAGCCACGCCCTGGGCCAGGATAACTATGGCTACACCTTC.

The gene calls are TRBV27 and TRBJ1-1; D perhaps matches TRBD1 (6 bases). V lost 8 bases to trimming and J lost 1 base, with 14 bases between them. Per germline, CDR1 MNHEY and CDR2 SMNVEV (reference sequence). CDR3 size: 14 residues. The CDR3 here is CASRPGHRNTEAFF. In DNA form, the CDR3 reads TGTGCCAGCCGCCCGGGACACAGGAACACTGAAGCTTTCTTT.

This chain connects TRBV4-1 to TRBJ2-7, with 8 bases that match TRBD2. The CDR3 has 16 residues. The J segment lost 6 bases and the V segment lost 1 base, leaving 11 bases of the junction unmatched. The germline gives CDR1 MGHRA, CDR2 YSYEKL. CDR3: CASSQAKGLVSGEQYF. The CDR3 coding sequence is TGCGCCAGCAGCCAAGCAAAGGGACTAGTATCTGGCGAGCAGTACTTC.

This sequence joins TRBV30 and TRBJ2-2, with 7 nucleotides matching TRBD2. The CDR3 has 13 residues. The germline V gene has CDR1 GTSNPN and CDR2 SVGIG (reference sequence). With V trimmed by 3 bases and J by 6 bases, 4 bases remained unmatched. The DNA of the CDR3 is TGTGCCTGGAGCGGGAGGCTCGCCGGGGAGCTGTTTTTT. Translating gives CAWSGRLAGELFF.

In its sample, this clone was seen once. Different DNA sequences within this sample yield the same CDR3. The CDR3 loop is CASSLGTGGYNEQFF. DNA of the CDR3: TGCGCCAGCAGCCTCGGGACAGGAGGCTACAATGAGCAGTTCTTC. V usage is TRBV5-1 and J usage is TRBJ2-1, with TRBD1 identical over 8 bases. Germline V gene data show CDR1 as SGHRS and CDR2 as YFSETQ. The CDR3 is made up of 15 amino acids. V was pared by 4 bases and J by 3 bases, with 6 bases of the junction left unmatched.